This record looks at one T cell receptor beta chain sequence and its context. No antigen is known for it. This entry belongs to a study of radiation and T cells in renal cell carcinoma. The time point here: blood 4 weeks post-SBRT, at nephrectomy. Specified treatment: 15 Gy SBRT to primary tumor, nephrectomy 4 weeks later. Nephrectomy followed 15 Gy stereotactic body radiation by 4 weeks. V was pared by 5 bases and J by 1 base, with 14 bases of the junction left unmatched. From germline, CDR1 is MNHEY and CDR2 SMNVEV (reference sequence). This CDR3 contains 18 residues. Study results and limitations: Top tumor clonotypes rose in blood 2 weeks post-radiation, then contracted.

Libraries were prepared by immunoSEQ multiplex PCR; TCRdb keeps only in-frame clonotypes and omits some of them. Among about 86,000 clones listed, around 85% were seen once. The sample was blood, taken from a patient whose treatment included radiotherapy and nephrectomy. The chain links TRBV27 to TRBJ1-3, with 7 nucleotides matching TRBD1. The source is a man aged 50 to 60 with renal cell carcinoma. CDR3 sequence (DNA): TGTGCCAGCAGTCCCTATTATACGACAGGGAGTTCTGGAAACACCATATATTTT. Its translation is CASSPYYTTGSSGNTIYF.